These 16 T cell receptor beta chains came from one sample sequenced in a study of beta chain features in type 1 diabetes. Isolated RNA was reverse transcribed in full, so expressed TCRB transcripts were sequenced. TCRdb's copy holds only in-frame clones and misses some; the assay was immunoSEQ multiplex PCR. The sample lists nearly 700,000 clones; about an eighth were seen once. These receptors lack a known antigen. General study results and limits: Moderate but significant shortening of TCRB CDR3s was recorded in all four CD4+ subsets from Type 1 diabetes patients.

The sequenced material came from naive CD4+ T cells from blood. Every receptor here comes from a man aged 18 to 29 with type 1 diabetes.

This chain joins TRBV11-3 and TRBJ1-4; D is perhaps TRBD1 (6 bases). V dropped 1 base and J dropped 5 bases, with 11 bases sitting between them. The CDR3 runs 15 residues. Per the germline V gene, CDR1 is SGHNT and CDR2 is YENEEA. The chain's CDR3 is CASSLGGTPNEKLFF. CDR3 coding DNA: TGTGCCAGCAGCTTAGGCGGGACACCCAATGAAAAACTGTTTTTT.

In this sample, this clone turned up a few times. This rearrangement joins TRBV19 to TRBJ2-4; D gene unclear. The CDR3 totals 15 residues. Per the germline V gene, CDR1 is LNHDA and CDR2 is SQIVND (reference sequence). Trimming stripped 5 bases from V and 0 bases from J, with 11 bases between. In nucleotides, the CDR3 is TGTGCCAGTAGTGGACGCCAAGGAGCCAAAAACATTCAGTACTTC. It yields the protein CASSGRQGAKNIQYF.

This clone was picked up a small number of times. This chain connects TRBV6-6 to TRBJ1-2; 8 positions match TRBD1. CDR3 length: 14 residues. Germline V CDR1 and CDR2: MNHNY, SVGAGI (reference sequence). Germline trimming cut 6 bases from V and 4 bases from J; bases unmatched to any gene: 7. CDR3 DNA sequence: TGTGCCAGCAGCCCGGGACAGGTGCTCTATGGCTACACCTTC. It yields the protein CASSPGQVLYGYTF.

This clone was picked up a small number of times. The genes are TRBV6-5 and TRBJ1-1; D unresolved. Germline values: CDR1 MNHEY, CDR2 SVGAGI. This CDR3 has 12 residues. V lost 6 bases and J 1 base, leaving 6 bases between the germline ends. The CDR3 nucleotides are TGTGCCAGCAGAAACACGAACACTGAAGCTTTCTTT. Amino acid sequence: CASRNTNTEAFF.

The V and J genes are TRBV6-6 and TRBJ2-7; D might be TRBD1 or TRBD2, each matching 5 bases. Germline values: CDR1 MNHNY, CDR2 SVGAGI (reference sequence). Trimming cost V 8 bases and J 5 bases, with 19 bases left between them. CDR3 length equals 14 residues. The CDR3 coding sequence is TGTGCCAGCTCCGCGACCCCAGGGACGCACGAGCAGTACTTC. This gives the protein CASSATPGTHEQYF.

In this sample, this clone turned up a few times. The chain couples TRBV7-9 to TRBJ2-7, with D possibly matching TRBD1 (5 bases). The CDR3 contains 15 residues. Trimming removed 2 bases from V and 2 bases from J, with 13 bases in between. Germline CDR1 reads SEHNR; CDR2 reads FQNEAQ (reference sequence). CDR3 DNA sequence: TGTGCCAGCAGCTTATGGCCAGGGCTTGCCTACGAGCAGTACTTC. It specifies CASSLWPGLAYEQYF. Using reference TRBV7-9 and TRBJ2-7 for the parts outside the CDR3, the full variable domain is DTGVSQNPRHKITKRGQNVTFRCDPISEHNRLYWYRQTLGQGPEFLTYFQNEAQLEKSRLLSDRFSAERPKGSFSTLEIQRTEQGDSAMYLCASSLWPGLAYEQYFGPGTRLTVT.

This clone was detected only a few times. The chain joins TRBV27 to TRBJ1-6; D remains ambiguous. The V end was cut by 4 bases, the J end by 7 bases, with 11 bases between. The CDR3 runs 14 residues. Per germline, CDR1 MNHEY and CDR2 SMNVEV (reference sequence). Here the CDR3 reads CASSSRVTNSPLHF. The DNA of the CDR3 is TGTGCCAGCAGTTCCAGAGTTACCAATTCACCCCTCCACTTT.

The chain links TRBV7-3 to TRBJ2-7; D gene uncertain. V lost 2 bases, J lost 1 base, and 12 bases lay in between. The CDR3 has 15 amino acids. From germline, CDR1 is SGHTA and CDR2 FQGTGA. The CDR3 bases are TGTGCCAGCAGCTTAGATGGCTTCGGGTCCTACGAGCAGTACTTC. This codes for CASSLDGFGSYEQYF.

V usage is TRBV9 and J usage is TRBJ2-7; D gene unclear. Germline V gene sequence: CDR1 SGDLS, CDR2 YYNGEE. The ends were cut back, 0 bases at V and 0 bases at J, with 10 bases in the middle. The CDR3 extends over 15 amino acids. CDR3 protein: CASSVGGDSSYEQYF. The DNA for the CDR3 is TGTGCCAGCAGCGTAGGAGGCGATAGCTCCTACGAGCAGTACTTC.

The gene calls are TRBV10-3 and TRBJ2-5; tentatively, D is TRBD1 (6 bases). The CDR3 runs to 15 residues. Germline values: CDR1 ENHRY, CDR2 SYGVKD. Trimming removed 2 bases at V and 7 bases at J, with 17 bases between. The CDR3 nucleotides read TGTGCCATCAGTGAGGAGAAAGGGGGAAGGAGGACCCAGTACTTC. It encodes CAISEEKGGRRTQYF.

This clone occurred many times. The sample holds other DNA sequences that translate to the same CDR3. The chain couples TRBV30 to TRBJ1-1; 8 bases line up with TRBD1. Germline-derived CDR1 and CDR2 are GTSNPN and SVGIG (reference sequence). Trimming cost V 0 bases and J 3 bases; bases outside gene matches: 0. The CDR3 is made up of 13 amino acids. CDR3 residues: CAWSVQGDTEAFF. For the CDR3, the DNA is TGTGCCTGGAGTGTACAGGGGGACACTGAAGCTTTCTTT. The full variable domain, in which reference TRBV30 and TRBJ1-1 provide the parts outside the CDR3, is SQTIHQWPATLVQPVGSPLSLECTVEGTSNPNLYWYRQAAGRGLQLLFYSVGIGQISSEVPQNLSASRPQDRQFILSSKKLLLSDSGFYLCAWSVQGDTEAFFGQGTRLTVV.

This clone appeared a single time. This sequence joins TRBV4-3 and TRBJ1-1; a possible D gene is TRBD1 (5 bases). Germline V gene lookup returns CDR1 LGHNA and CDR2 YSLEER. Trimming pared 1 base from V and 0 bases from J, leaving 9 bases between. The CDR3 loop spans 15 amino acids. CDR3 in amino acids: CASSQVGAVNTEAFF. Here the CDR3 DNA reads TGCGCCAGCAGCCAAGTAGGGGCTGTGAACACTGAAGCTTTCTTT.

J is TRBJ2-7 and V is TRBV2, with 9 bases that match TRBD2. The CDR3 totals 12 residues. Germline V gene lookup returns CDR1 SNHLY and CDR2 FYNNEI. The junction had 3 bases not matched to a gene; V was cut back by 7 bases and J by 5 bases. Here the CDR3 reads CASTGTSNEQYF. The DNA of the CDR3 is TGTGCCAGCACCGGGACTAGCAACGAGCAGTACTTC.

The rearrangement uses TRBV19 and TRBJ2-3, with a tentative D call TRBD1 (5 bases). Per germline, CDR1 LNHDA and CDR2 SQIVND (reference sequence). This CDR3 comprises 15 residues. Trimming removed 7 bases at V and 2 bases at J, with 16 bases between. The CDR3 DNA reads TGTGCCAGTACCGACAGAGGCAAATCCACAGATACGCAGTATTTT. It encodes CASTDRGKSTDTQYF.

This clone was recorded a few times. DNA for the CDR3: TGTGCCAGCAGCCGGAACCCTACCTCGGGAGATACGCAGTATTTT. Its translation is CASSRNPTSGDTQYF. This chain connects TRBV5-4 to TRBJ2-3, with D unresolved. V lost 4 bases and J lost 5, with 17 bases in between. This CDR3 comprises 15 residues. Germline lookup yields CDR1 SGHNT and CDR2 YYREEE (reference sequence).

The chain carries TRBV25-1 and TRBJ1-1; D perhaps matches TRBD1 (5 bases). This CDR3 is 15 amino acids long. Per germline, CDR1 MGHDK and CDR2 SYGVNS. V lost 1 base, J lost 1 base, and 10 bases lay in between. CDR3 sequence reads: CASSELRGPNTEAFF. In nucleotides, the CDR3 is TGTGCCAGCAGTGAATTAAGGGGCCCGAACACTGAAGCTTTCTTT.